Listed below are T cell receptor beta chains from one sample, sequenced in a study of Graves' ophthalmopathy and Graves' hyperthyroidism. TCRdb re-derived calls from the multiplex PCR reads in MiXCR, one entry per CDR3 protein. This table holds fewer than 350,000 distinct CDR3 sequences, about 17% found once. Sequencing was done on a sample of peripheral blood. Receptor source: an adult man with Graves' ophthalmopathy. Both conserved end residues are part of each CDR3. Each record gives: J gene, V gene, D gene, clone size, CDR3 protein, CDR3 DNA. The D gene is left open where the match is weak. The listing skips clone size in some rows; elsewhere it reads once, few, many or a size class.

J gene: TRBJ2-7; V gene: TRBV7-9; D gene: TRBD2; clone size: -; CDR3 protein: CASSLAAGGYEQYF; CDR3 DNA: TGTGCCAGCAGCTTAGCTGCGGGAGGGTACGAGCAGTACTTC
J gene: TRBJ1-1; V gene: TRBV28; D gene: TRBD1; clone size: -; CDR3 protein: CASQGQRANTEAFF; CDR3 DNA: TGTGCCAGCCAGGGACAGAGGGCGAACACTGAAGCTTTCTTT
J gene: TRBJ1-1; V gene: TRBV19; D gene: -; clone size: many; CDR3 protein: CATRGVRTEAFF; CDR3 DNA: TGTGCCACCCGTGGGGTTCGCACTGAAGCTTTCTTT
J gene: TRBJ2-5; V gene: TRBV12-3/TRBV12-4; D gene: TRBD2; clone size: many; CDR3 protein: CASSHTAEAGPLREETQYF; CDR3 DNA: TGTGCCAGCAGTCACACCGCGGAAGCGGGACCCCTCAGGGAGGAGACCCAGTACTTC
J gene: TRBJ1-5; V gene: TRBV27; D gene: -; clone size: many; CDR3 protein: CASSPTDGYSNQPQHF; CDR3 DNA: TGTGCCAGCAGTCCAACGGACGGGTATAGCAATCAGCCCCAGCATTTT
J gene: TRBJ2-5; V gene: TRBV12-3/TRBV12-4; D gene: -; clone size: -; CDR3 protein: CASSLAGRTETQYF; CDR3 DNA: TGTGCCAGCAGTTTAGCGGGGAGGACGGAGACCCAGTACTTC
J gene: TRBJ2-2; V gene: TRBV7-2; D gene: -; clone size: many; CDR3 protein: CASSLAVGPNTGELFF; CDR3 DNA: TGTGCCAGCAGCTTAGCCGTGGGGCCGAACACCGGGGAGCTGTTTTTT
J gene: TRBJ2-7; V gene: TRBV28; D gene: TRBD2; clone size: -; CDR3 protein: CASSPLILAGEEQYF; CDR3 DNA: TGTGCCAGCAGTCCCCTTATACTAGCGGGAGAAGAGCAGTACTTC
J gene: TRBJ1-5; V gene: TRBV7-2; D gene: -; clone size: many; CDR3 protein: CASSLLVGGNQPQHF; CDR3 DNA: TGTGCCAGCAGCTTACTGGTCGGGGGCAATCAGCCCCAGCATTTT
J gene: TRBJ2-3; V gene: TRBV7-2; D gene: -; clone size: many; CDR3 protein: CASSPASDTTQYF; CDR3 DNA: TGTGCCAGCAGCCCCGCTAGCGATACTACGCAGTATTTT
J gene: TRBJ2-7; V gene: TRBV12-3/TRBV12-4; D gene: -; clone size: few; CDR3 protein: CASSHPQNEQYF; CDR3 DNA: TGTGCCAGCAGTCACCCACAGAACGAGCAGTACTTC
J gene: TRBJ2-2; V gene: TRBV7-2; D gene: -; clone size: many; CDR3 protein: CASSHGRGTGELFF; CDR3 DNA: TGTGCCAGCAGCCACGGACGGGGCACCGGGGAGCTGTTTTTT
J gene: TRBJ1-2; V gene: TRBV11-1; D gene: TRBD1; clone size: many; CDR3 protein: CASSLDFYNRGMAGYTF; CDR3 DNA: TGTGCCAGCAGCTTAGATTTTTATAACAGGGGAATGGCCGGCTACACCTTC
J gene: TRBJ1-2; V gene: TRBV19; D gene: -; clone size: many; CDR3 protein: CASTSQMGGAYGYTF; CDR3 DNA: TGTGCCAGTACTTCCCAGATGGGAGGTGCCTATGGCTACACCTTC
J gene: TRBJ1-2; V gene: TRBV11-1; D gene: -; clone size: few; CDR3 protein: CASSLVGGHYGYTF; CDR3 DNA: TGTGCCAGCAGCTTAGTCGGTGGACACTATGGCTACACCTTC
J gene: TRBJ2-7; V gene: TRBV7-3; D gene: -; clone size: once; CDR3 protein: CASSPGPGTTEQYF; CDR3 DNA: TGTGCCAGCAGCCCGGGGCCGGGCACCACCGAGCAGTACTTC
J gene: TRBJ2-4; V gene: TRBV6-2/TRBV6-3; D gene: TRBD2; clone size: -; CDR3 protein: CASSTGGPVNIQYF; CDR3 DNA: TGTGCCAGCAGTACGGGGGGGCCCGTAAACATTCAGTACTTC
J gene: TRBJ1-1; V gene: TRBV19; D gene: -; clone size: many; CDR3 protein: CASSTWGRDNTEAFF; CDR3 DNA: TGTGCCAGTAGTACCTGGGGCAGGGATAACACTGAAGCTTTCTTT
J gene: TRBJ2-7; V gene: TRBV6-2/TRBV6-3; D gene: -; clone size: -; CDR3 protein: CASSYTSSRQRYEQYF; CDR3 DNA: TGTGCCAGCAGTTACACCTCGTCGAGACAGCGTTACGAGCAGTACTTC
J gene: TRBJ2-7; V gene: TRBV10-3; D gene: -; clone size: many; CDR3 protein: CATTPSGYEQYF; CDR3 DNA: TGTGCCACTACCCCGTCGGGGTACGAGCAGTACTTC
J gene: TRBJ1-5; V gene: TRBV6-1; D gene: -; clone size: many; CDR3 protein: CASAGVTGSNQPQHF; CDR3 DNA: TGTGCCAGCGCGGGAGTAACAGGCTCCAATCAGCCCCAGCATTTT
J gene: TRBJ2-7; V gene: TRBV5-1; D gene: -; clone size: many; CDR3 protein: CASSFLGGYEQYF; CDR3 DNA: TGCGCCAGCAGCTTCCTTGGAGGGTACGAGCAGTACTTC
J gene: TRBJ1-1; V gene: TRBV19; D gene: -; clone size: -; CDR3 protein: CASRGRRTNTEAFF; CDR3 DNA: TGTGCCAGTAGGGGCAGACGGACGAACACTGAAGCTTTCTTT
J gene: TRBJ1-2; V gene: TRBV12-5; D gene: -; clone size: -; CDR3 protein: CASGLATLNYGYTF; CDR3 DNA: TGTGCTAGTGGTCTGGCCACCCTGAACTATGGCTACACCTTC
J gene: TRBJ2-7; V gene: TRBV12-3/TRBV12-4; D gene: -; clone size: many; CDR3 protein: CASSTRTFEQYF; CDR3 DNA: TGTGCCAGCAGTACGAGGACGTTCGAGCAGTACTTC
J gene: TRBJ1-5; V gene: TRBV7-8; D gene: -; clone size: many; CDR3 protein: CASSLARQRSNQPQHF; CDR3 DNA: TGTGCCAGCAGCTTAGCGCGGCAGAGAAGCAATCAGCCCCAGCATTTT
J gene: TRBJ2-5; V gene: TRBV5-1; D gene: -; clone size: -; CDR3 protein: CASTVSSGGVVETQYF; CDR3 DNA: TGCGCCAGCACGGTCTCCTCCGGCGGGGTTGTCGAGACCCAGTACTTC
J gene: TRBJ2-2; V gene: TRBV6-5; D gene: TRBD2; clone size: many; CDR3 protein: CASRGTRGNTGELFF; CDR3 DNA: TGTGCCAGCAGGGGGACTAGGGGAAACACCGGGGAGCTGTTTTTT
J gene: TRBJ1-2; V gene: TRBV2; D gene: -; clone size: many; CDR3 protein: CASSRQIYGYTF; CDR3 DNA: TGTGCCAGCAGCCGACAGATCTATGGCTACACCTTC
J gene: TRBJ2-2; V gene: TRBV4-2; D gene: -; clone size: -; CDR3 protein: CASSQSTARGPRGWIGGELFF; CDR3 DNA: TGTGCCAGCAGCCAGTCTACAGCCCGGGGCCCGCGGGGATGGATCGGCGGGGAGCTGTTTTTT
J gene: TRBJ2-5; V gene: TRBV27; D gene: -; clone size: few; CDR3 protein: CASERVRAGQETQYF; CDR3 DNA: TGTGCCAGCGAAAGGGTACGTGCAGGCCAAGAGACCCAGTACTTC
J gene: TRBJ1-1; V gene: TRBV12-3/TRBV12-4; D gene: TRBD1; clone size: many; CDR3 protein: CASSLRAGGRYTEAFF; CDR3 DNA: TGTGCCAGCAGTTTAAGGGCAGGGGGCCGGTACACTGAAGCTTTCTTT
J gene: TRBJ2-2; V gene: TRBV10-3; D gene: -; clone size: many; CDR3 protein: CAISATWDTGELFF; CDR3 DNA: TGTGCCATCAGCGCAACATGGGACACCGGGGAGCTGTTTTTT
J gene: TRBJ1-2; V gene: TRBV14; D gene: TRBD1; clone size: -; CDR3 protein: CASSQGRTGQGYYGYTF; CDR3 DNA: TGTGCCAGCAGCCAAGGAAGGACGGGACAGGGCTACTATGGCTACACCTTC
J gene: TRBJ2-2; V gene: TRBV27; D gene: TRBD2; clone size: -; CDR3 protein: CASSFMASGPGELFF; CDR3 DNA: TGTGCCAGCAGTTTCATGGCTAGCGGGCCCGGGGAGCTGTTTTTT
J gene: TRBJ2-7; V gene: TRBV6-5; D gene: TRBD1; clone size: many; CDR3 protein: CASILGTAMNEQYF; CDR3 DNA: TGTGCCAGCATTCTCGGGACAGCCATGAACGAGCAGTACTTC